One and the same sample provided the 10 T cell receptor beta chains below, sequenced in a study of blood T cell repertoires in COVID-19 (dated by TCRdb to the early 2020s). Libraries were prepared through the immunoSEQ multiplex PCR assay. The source is immuneACCESS, and TCRdb retained only in-frame sequences with V and J called. Part of the clones is not carried over; for the studies checked, unresolved V genes explain less than half of this, and the remainder is unexplained. Present in this sample are 200,000 or so clones, almost 90% of which were seen just once. 2.5% to 3.5% of the sample rests with the top ten. The sequenced material came from peripheral blood. These receptors all come from an older woman with acute or convalescent COVID-19.

As regards this clone: Sequence at one end of the junction differs from germline and may be a read error. The rearrangement joins TRBV19 to TRBJ2-2, with TRBD2 matching over 9 bases. The CDR3 loop spans 15 amino acids. In germline, CDR1 is LNHDA, CDR2 SQIVND (reference sequence). CDR3 sequence: CASRIAGVFSGELFF. CDR3 in DNA: TGTGCCAGTAGGATAGCGGGAGTTTTTTCCGGGGAGCTGTTTTTT. Complete variable domain (other parts from reference TRBV19 and TRBJ2-2): DGGITQSPKYLFRKEGQNVTLSCEQNLNHDAMYWYRQDPGQGLRLIYYSQIVNDFQKGDIAEGYSVSREKKESFPLTVTSAQKNPTAFYLCASRIAGVFSGELFFGEGSRLTVL.

The rearrangement links TRBV5-1 to TRBJ1-2, with unresolved D. Between the trimmed V and J ends, which lost 0 bases and 4 bases, there was a span of 10 bases. This CDR3 comprises 14 residues. CDR1 and CDR2 from the germline V gene are SGHRS and YFSETQ. CDR3 protein: CASSLESRGYGYTF. For the CDR3, the DNA is TGCGCCAGCAGCTTGGAGTCCCGGGGCTATGGCTACACCTTC.

This chain connects TRBV9 to TRBJ2-7, with D hard to call. The CDR3 is 15 residues long. Looked up from germline, CDR1 is SGDLS and CDR2 is YYNGEE. Trimming took off 2 bases at V and 0 bases at J, with 12 bases between the two ends. CDR3 sequence reads: CASSVTDSSSYEQYF. The CDR3 DNA reads TGTGCCAGCAGCGTCACCGACTCTAGCTCCTACGAGCAGTACTTC.

The J gene is TRBJ2-1, the V gene TRBV5-1, with 10 bases aligning to TRBD2. CDR3 length equals 15 residues. CDR1 and CDR2 (germline): SGHRS, YFSETQ. The junction had 2 bases not matched to a gene; V was cut back by 0 bases and J by 5 bases. Here the CDR3 reads CASSLVTSGNNEQFF. The CDR3 DNA sequence: TGCGCCAGCAGCTTGGTCACTAGCGGGAACAATGAGCAGTTCTTC. Looking up the rest from reference TRBV5-1 and TRBJ2-1 gives the full variable domain: KAGVTQTPRYLIKTRGQQVTLSCSPISGHRSVSWYQQTPGQGLQFLFEYFSETQRNKGNFPGRFSGRQFSNSRSEMNVSTLELGDSALYLCASSLVTSGNNEQFFGPGTRLTVL.

The chain is built from TRBV19 and TRBJ1-1, with a tentative D call TRBD1 (6 bases). V lost 7 bases and J 1 base, leaving 16 bases between the germline ends. CDR1 LNHDA and CDR2 SQIVND come from the germline V gene (reference sequence). The CDR3 sequence is 15 residues long. The CDR3 is CASTDSGAGNTEAFF. The CDR3 DNA reads as TGTGCCAGTACGGACTCAGGGGCAGGGAACACTGAAGCTTTCTTT.

V gene TRBV11-1 combines with J gene TRBJ1-1; no clear D gene. The CDR3 runs 13 residues. The V end lost 2 bases, the J end lost 7 bases, and 11 bases lay between the germline ends. Germline V gene sequence: CDR1 SGHAT, CDR2 FQDESV (reference sequence). The CDR3 sequence: CASSLSSQDEAFF. CDR3 nucleotides: TGTGCCAGCAGCTTATCCTCCCAGGATGAAGCTTTCTTT.

The rearrangement joins TRBV6-5 to TRBJ2-7; D is perhaps TRBD1 (6 bases). Germline CDR1 reads MNHEY; CDR2 reads SVGAGI. V was clipped by 7 bases and J by 6 bases, with 16 bases between them. The CDR3 has 13 amino acids. The CDR3 loop reads CASNQGKGSEQYF. CDR3 DNA sequence: TGTGCCAGCAATCAGGGGAAAGGATCCGAGCAGTACTTC.

The chain couples TRBV4-3 to TRBJ2-3; 8 bases map to TRBD2. The CDR3 contains 15 residues. The junction had 3 bases not matched to a gene; V was cut back by 2 bases and J by 2 bases. Looked up from germline, CDR1 is LGHNA and CDR2 is YSLEER. The CDR3 bases are TGCGCCAGCAGCCAAACTAGCGGAGACACAGATACGCAGTATTTT. Translation gives CASSQTSGDTDTQYF.

The CDR3 nucleotides read TGTGCCAGCAGCTGGGGACTTATGGCCTCTGAAGCTTTCTTT. Its protein is CASSWGLMASEAFF. The chain employs TRBV5-4 and TRBJ1-1; a possible D gene is TRBD1 (5 bases). This CDR3 is built from 14 residues. Trimming removed 3 bases from V and 6 bases from J, with 15 bases in between. CDR1 is SGHNT, CDR2 YYREEE, per germline (reference sequence).

The rearrangement links TRBV7-8 to TRBJ2-7; no definite D call. CDR1 is SGHVS and CDR2 is FQNEAQ in the germline V gene. The CDR3 extends over 11 amino acids. Trimming stripped 5 bases from V and 6 bases from J, with 8 bases between. The CDR3 nucleotides are TGTGCCAGCAGCCTTCTGAGCGAGCAGTACTTC. Translation gives CASSLLSEQYF.